These T cell receptor beta chains were read from a single sample in a study of blood T cell repertoires in COVID-19. Data came from immunoSEQ multiplex PCR; TCRdb stores just in-frame clones and leaves some out. The data contain about 220,000 clones, roughly four fifths of them singletons. Material: PBMCs or T cells enriched from blood (not recorded which). The receptors stem from a man aged 40-49 years who had recovered from COVID-19. Each CDR3 is given with its conserved first and last residue. The D gene is left open where the match is weak. Rows may omit the clone size; those that give it use once, few, many or a size class.

d_call,v_call,j_call,clone_size,cdr3_nt,cdr3_aa
NA,TRBV5-1,TRBJ1-3,few,TGCGCCAGCAGCTTGGGGTCCGGGAATGGAAACACCATATATTTT,CASSLGSGNGNTIYF
TRBD1,TRBV5-1,TRBJ2-7,NA,TGCGCCAGCAGCTCGGGACAGGGGTACGAGCAGTACTTC,CASSSGQGYEQYF
TRBD1,TRBV5-1,TRBJ1-4,NA,TGCGCCAGCAGCTTGGACAGGGGCCAAGAAAAACTGTTTTTT,CASSLDRGQEKLFF
TRBD1,TRBV2,TRBJ2-4,NA,TGTGCCAGCAGCAAGGGACAGGGGGGCAAAAACATTCAGTACTTC,CASSKGQGGKNIQYF
NA,TRBV7-3,TRBJ1-1,NA,TGTGCCAGCAGCTCGCACATGAACACTGAAGCTTTCTTT,CASSSHMNTEAFF
TRBD1,TRBV19,TRBJ2-5,NA,TGTGCCAGTAGTATTTTCGGGACAGGACAAGAGACCCAGTACTTC,CASSIFGTGQETQYF
NA,TRBV28,TRBJ2-7,NA,TGTGCCAGCATTCGAGCGGGCCGCTCCTACGAGCAGTACTTC,CASIRAGRSYEQYF
NA,TRBV7-9,TRBJ2-7,NA,TGTGCCAGCAGCGACTCACGAGAGCAGTACTTC,CASSDSREQYF
NA,TRBV19,TRBJ1-2,NA,TGTGCCAGTAGTGTCTCTAACTATGGCTACACCTTC,CASSVSNYGYTF
TRBD2,TRBV28,TRBJ2-5,NA,TGTGCCAGCAGTCCCCCGGGGAGGGGAAAAGAGACCCAGTACTTC,CASSPPGRGKETQYF
NA,TRBV18,TRBJ1-4,NA,TGTGCCAGCTCACGCGGACAAAGAAATGAAAAACTGTTTTTT,CASSRGQRNEKLFF
NA,TRBV7-3,TRBJ1-1,NA,TGTGCCAGCAGCTCAGACAGGCACGGGACTGAAGCTTTCTTT,CASSSDRHGTEAFF
TRBD1,TRBV28,TRBJ2-6,once,TGTGCCAGCACCAGACAGGGCTCTGGGGCCAACGTCCTGACTTTC,CASTRQGSGANVLTF
NA,TRBV28,TRBJ2-7,many,TGTGCCAGCAGTTTTATGGGGGCTCGGGCTAGCGGATACTACGAGCAGTACTTC,CASSFMGARASGYYEQYF
NA,TRBV3-1/TRBV3-2,TRBJ1-6,NA,TGTGCCAGCACCCCTCAGGGGCGGGAGTCACCCCTCCACTTT,CASTPQGRESPLHF
NA,TRBV2,TRBJ2-1,NA,TGTGCCAGCAGTAAGGGGGTCTGGGGGCTTTCCTACAATGAGCAGTTCTTC,CASSKGVWGLSYNEQFF
NA,TRBV6-1,TRBJ2-1,NA,TGTGCCAGCAGTTCCATCAGGGGATCCTACAATGAGCAGTTCTTC,CASSSIRGSYNEQFF